The clone carrying this T cell receptor beta chain was counted many times. The sample comes from a study of blood T cell repertoires in COVID-19. Study at large: Donors in the United States, Italy and Spain gave samples during acute or convalescent COVID-19. In each case, the material was cDNA or gDNA derived from T cells, B-cell-depleted T cells, or PBMCs.

The authors' processing: Reference gene primer amplification yielded estimated nucleated cell counts. TCRdb's table, derived via immunoSEQ multiplex PCR, lists solely in-frame clones and lacks some. V and J calls and clone size come straight from that table; D and trimming were deduced from the DNA. Of 250,000 to 300,000 clones listed, approximately 87% were seen once; the top ten hold 3.5% to 5.5%. This TCR was recovered from a man aged 55 to 70 who had recovered from COVID-19. Input material: peripheral blood.

Here the CDR3 reads CASSTERTGELFF. CDR3 bases: TGTGCCAGCAGTACAGAGAGAACCGGGGAGCTGTTTTTT. The chain couples TRBV6-2 or TRBV6-3 to TRBJ2-2; no definite D call. The CDR3 consists of 13 residues. Trimming left V 5 bases short and J 5 bases short, with 9 bases between. Germline V gene sequence: CDR1 MNHEY, CDR2 SVGEGT.